A selection of T cell receptor beta chains follows, all from one sample in a study of cytomegalovirus exposure and HLA in healthy donors. Sequencing was performed with immunoSEQ multiplex PCR; in TCRdb, only in-frame clones are kept and a portion is missing. The sample carries a few hundred thousand clones, roughly 90% recorded once. Material for sequencing was PBMCs. These receptors all stem from a woman between 18 and 30 years old in good health and CMV-seronegative. CDR3s include the opening cysteine and the closing phenylalanine or tryptophan. D genes are given only for firm matches. Expanded clones are given a class, and other clones once, few, many or no size at all.

clone_size,j_call,d_call,cdr3_length,v_call,cdr3_nt,cdr3_aa
once,TRBJ2-3,NA,16,TRBV7-9,TGTGCCAGCAGCCCCCCGCTGGGGGCGCAGGTAGATACGCAGTATTTT,CASSPPLGAQVDTQYF
NA,TRBJ2-7,NA,13,TRBV27,TGTGCCAGCAGTTTCCAGGGCTCCTACGAGCAGTACTTC,CASSFQGSYEQYF
NA,TRBJ2-3,TRBD2,14,TRBV4-1,TGCGCCAGCAGCCAAGATCTCGGCGGGAGGATTCAGTATTTT,CASSQDLGGRIQYF
NA,TRBJ2-3,TRBD1,13,TRBV29-1,TGCAGCGTTAGGGGGCGGGTCACAGATACGCAGTATTTT,CSVRGRVTDTQYF
NA,TRBJ2-7,NA,12,TRBV28,TGTGCCAGCAGCACGGACAGCTACGAGCAGTACTTC,CASSTDSYEQYF
NA,TRBJ1-1,NA,17,TRBV4-3,TGCGCCAGCAGCCAAGAAGCCTCGTGGTCCACGAACACTGAAGCTTTCTTT,CASSQEASWSTNTEAFF
few,TRBJ1-2,NA,9,TRBV20-1,TGCAGTGCAGGGGTTCGGTACACCTTC,CSAGVRYTF
NA,TRBJ2-7,TRBD1,14,TRBV18,TGTGCCAGCTCGCCGGGACAGGGAGTTTACGAGCAGTACTTC,CASSPGQGVYEQYF
NA,TRBJ2-7,TRBD2,16,TRBV6-1,TGTGCCAGCAGTGAACCCGTCCTAGCGGGAGGCTACGAGCAGTACTTC,CASSEPVLAGGYEQYF
NA,TRBJ1-5,TRBD1,15,TRBV28,TGTGCCAGCAGTATACCCGACAGGGAAGCTCAGCCCCAGCATTTT,CASSIPDREAQPQHF
once,TRBJ2-1,TRBD2,20,TRBV28,TGTGCCAGCAGTTTATCTGGTGGGAGGGCCAAGGCAACTCGTAAGAATGAGCAGTTCTTC,CASSLSGGRAKATRKNEQFF
NA,TRBJ2-1,NA,15,TRBV7-2,TGTGCCAGCAGCTCCCAACCGGGACTCCCCAATGAGCAGTTCTTC,CASSSQPGLPNEQFF
NA,TRBJ1-5,NA,14,TRBV5-6,TGTGCCAGCAGCTTGGGACAGGCAAGTCAGCCCCAGCATTTT,CASSLGQASQPQHF
NA,TRBJ2-7,NA,13,TRBV5-1,TGCGCCAGCAGCCCCGGGGACACCTACGAGCAGTACTTC,CASSPGDTYEQYF
NA,TRBJ2-1,NA,15,TRBV7-3,TGTGCCAGCAGCTTAACGTCTAGCTCCTACAATGAGCAGTTCTTC,CASSLTSSSYNEQFF
NA,TRBJ2-2,TRBD2,17,TRBV5-4,TGTGCCAGCAGCTTGGAAGCGGGAGCCCTCCACACCGGGGAGCTGTTTTTT,CASSLEAGALHTGELFF
once,TRBJ2-2,TRBD2,14,TRBV6-1,TGTGCCAGCAGTGTAGTCGGACTAGTTGGGGAGCTGTTTTTT,CASSVVGLVGELFF
NA,TRBJ2-5,TRBD2,15,TRBV11-2,TGTGCCAGCAGCTTGCGGGAGGGAACAAAAGAGACCCAGTACTTC,CASSLREGTKETQYF
NA,TRBJ2-1,TRBD1,11,TRBV5-1,TGCGCCAGCAGCTCGGACAGGTTGGTGTTCTTC,CASSSDRLVFF
NA,TRBJ2-7,NA,14,TRBV2,TGTGCCAGCAGTGACTCGCAGGGTCGTTACGAGCAGTACTTC,CASSDSQGRYEQYF
NA,TRBJ2-5,TRBD1,14,TRBV7-3,TGTGCCAGCAGCGCGCAGGGGGCTGGGGAGACCCAGTACTTC,CASSAQGAGETQYF
once,TRBJ2-7,NA,15,TRBV28,TGTGCCAGCAGTTCCTTGGGAGTTAGCCACTACGAGCAGTACTTC,CASSSLGVSHYEQYF
NA,TRBJ2-5,TRBD2,18,TRBV9,TGTGCCAGCAGCGTAGGGGGTAGGCTAGCGGGAGGTATGGAGACCCAGTACTTC,CASSVGGRLAGGMETQYF
NA,TRBJ2-7,NA,13,TRBV15,TGTGCCACCAGCGACGGCGGGTCCTACGAGCAGTACTTC,CATSDGGSYEQYF